These T cell receptor beta chains were read from a single sample in a study of sequential checkpoint blockade in melanoma. Assay used: immunoSEQ multiplex PCR; TCRdb lists only in-frame clones, some missing. The table lists more than 1,500 clones, roughly 20% of them singletons. Sample: tumor tissue (inferred from file names), taken from a patient given nivolumab and ipilimumab in sequence. The receptors originated from a human donor with melanoma. Both conserved end residues are trimmed from each CDR3. Where a row states a size, it is once, few, many or the class of an expanded clone; other rows omit it.

ASSPRDRNTEAF,TRBJ1-1,large,TRBV6-8
ASSPGTHSNEQF,TRBJ2-1,NA,TRBV9
ASSYPRGAGGPNEQF,TRBJ2-1,large,TRBV6-8
ASSLDSGTGKEQY,TRBJ2-7,NA,TRBV5-1
ASNLRQGGQPQH,TRBJ1-5,few,TRBV28
ASSLGTGGNIQY,TRBJ2-4,NA,TRBV5-1
ASSLEAGAYEQY,TRBJ2-7,medium-sized,TRBV11-3
ASSYVPGQGRNTEAF,TRBJ1-1,NA,TRBV5-1
AGQVGGPLYGYT,TRBJ1-2,few,TRBV30
ASSFRGQGRGGYT,TRBJ1-2,few,TRBV28
ASSQVPGGADSYNEQF,TRBJ2-1,NA,TRBV4-1
AISKGQGNTEAF,TRBJ1-1,NA,TRBV6-8
ASSVGLIRQETQY,TRBJ2-5,NA,TRBV14
ASSLGSGGPIYEQY,TRBJ2-7,few,TRBV11-3
ASSLDRRQSGYT,TRBJ1-2,medium-sized,TRBV11-3
ASSAIRDRSYEQY,TRBJ2-7,medium-sized,TRBV11-3
ASGDGDYGYT,TRBJ1-2,NA,TRBV19
ASSRKGQGQTQY,TRBJ2-5,medium-sized,TRBV11-3
ASSLVGGPGETQY,TRBJ2-5,medium-sized,TRBV11-3
ASSLGPGLSPLH,TRBJ1-6,NA,TRBV5-1
ASAPEGGGEKLF,TRBJ1-4,NA,TRBV5-1
ASSSRDGSYNEQF,TRBJ2-1,medium-sized,TRBV11-3
ASSPDRVNQPQH,TRBJ1-5,NA,TRBV6-8
AISDRAVGGANVLT,TRBJ2-6,medium-sized,TRBV6-8
ASRIQPPPGGPEKLF,TRBJ1-4,few,TRBV6-8
ASSLALSGTGYT,TRBJ1-2,NA,TRBV5-1
AWSPRQASSGNTIY,TRBJ1-3,few,TRBV30
ASSLTLAGGRYSNQPQH,TRBJ1-5,NA,TRBV28
ASSQDRKTGNTEAF,TRBJ1-1,NA,TRBV14
ASSFLQTGVADTQY,TRBJ2-3,few,TRBV28
ASSVGWREATQY,TRBJ2-5,medium-sized,TRBV9
ASGLADTDTQY,TRBJ2-3,few,TRBV9
AISEGSYGYT,TRBJ1-2,few,TRBV6-8
ASSLTSGREQY,TRBJ2-7,NA,TRBV28
ASCLRGGNQPQH,TRBJ1-5,NA,TRBV19
ASSSLDRGDYEQY,TRBJ2-7,medium-sized,TRBV11-3
ASSRFPGENSYEQY,TRBJ2-7,medium-sized,TRBV11-3
ASRPEGDPITTDTQY,TRBJ2-3,NA,TRBV7-6
ASSLGQTGELF,TRBJ2-2,NA,TRBV9
ASSEGFTEQY,TRBJ2-7,medium-sized,TRBV9
SVETLQGWDTQY,TRBJ2-3,NA,TRBV29-1
ASSPPTGELF,TRBJ1-4,large,TRBV6-8
ASSFGQGVNSPLH,TRBJ1-6,NA,TRBV5-1
AWNPRGSSNQPQH,TRBJ1-5,few,TRBV30